Shown below are 17 T cell receptor beta chains from a single sample sequenced in a study of chemoradiotherapy in HPV16-positive cancers. TCRdb keeps only in-frame clones here, not all; method: immunoSEQ multiplex PCR. The data hold 55,000 to 85,000 clones, with roughly 90% observed a single time. The source was blood, collected from a patient who underwent chemoradiotherapy. The receptors were sampled from a human donor with HPV-associated anogenital cancer.

This rearrangement joins TRBV6-6 to TRBJ1-2; no firm D call. Looked up from germline, CDR1 is MNHNY and CDR2 is SVGAGI (reference sequence). The CDR3 is 14 residues long. Between the trimmed V and J ends, which lost 7 bases and 8 bases, there was a span of 20 bases. CDR3 sequence: CASTQLPPWEGYTF. CDR3 nucleotide sequence: TGTGCCAGCACCCAATTACCACCGTGGGAGGGCTACACCTTC.

This chain uses TRBV7-9 with TRBJ1-4; D call uncertain. Trimming cost V 5 bases and J 0 bases, with 13 bases left between them. This CDR3 contains 16 residues. From germline, CDR1 is SEHNR and CDR2 FQNEAQ (reference sequence). CDR3: CASSPSRQATNEKLFF. The CDR3 DNA is TGTGCCAGCAGCCCATCCCGGCAGGCAACTAATGAAAAACTGTTTTTT.

The chain couples TRBV14 to TRBJ2-6; TRBD1 matches at 8 bases. After removal of 4 bases from V and 3 bases from J, the junction contained 8 bases not matched to a gene. The CDR3 has 17 residues. CDR1 and CDR2 from the germline V gene are SGHDN and FVKESK. The CDR3 coding sequence is TGTGCCAGCAGCCTTTGGACAGGGAAGGATGGGGCCAACGTCCTGACTTTC. Translation gives CASSLWTGKDGANVLTF.

The chain carries TRBV12-5 and TRBJ1-2; 7 nucleotides match TRBD1. J was trimmed by 3 bases and V by 5 bases; bases with no gene match: 12. CDR1 and CDR2 (germline): LGHNT, FRNRAP. The CDR3 contains 16 residues. CDR3 residues: CASGPSLTDRDYGYTF. The CDR3 DNA follows: TGTGCTAGTGGTCCATCTCTCACCGACAGGGACTATGGCTACACCTTC.

V usage is TRBV4-2 and J usage is TRBJ1-6; 7 bases agree with TRBD1. V lost 0 bases, J lost 2 bases, and 4 bases stayed unmatched. This CDR3 contains 17 residues. Germline CDR1 LGHNA, CDR2 YNFKEQ. The CDR3 bases are TGTGCCAGCAGCCAAGATGACAGGGCTGCCTATAATTCACCCCTCCACTTT. This gives the protein CASSQDDRAAYNSPLHF.

V gene TRBV7-9 combines with J gene TRBJ2-1; D is possibly TRBD1 (5 bases). The CDR3 covers 13 residues. Germline loops: CDR1 SEHNR, CDR2 FQNEAQ (reference sequence). V was shortened by 7 bases and J by 2 bases, with 9 bases between the two germline ends. The CDR3 DNA reads TGTGCCAGCACCCCAGGGACCTACAATGAGCAGTTCTTC. Translating it yields CASTPGTYNEQFF.

This rearrangement joins TRBV20-1 to TRBJ2-2, with D tentatively TRBD2 (5 bases). Germline CDR1 reads DFQATT; CDR2 reads SNEGSKA (reference sequence). The CDR3 loop spans 11 amino acids. Deletions cut 6 bases from V and 8 bases from J, with 10 bases between. The CDR3 region is CSARREGELFF. Written as DNA, the CDR3 is TGCAGTGCCAGAAGGGAGGGGGAGCTGTTTTTT.

V gene TRBV19 combines with J gene TRBJ2-3; D not certain. Trimming shortened V by 3 bases and J by 0 bases, and 13 bases separated the two germline ends. Germline CDR1 reads LNHDA; CDR2 reads SQIVND (reference sequence). The CDR3 is 16 residues long. The CDR3 loop is CASSMGKRASTDTQYF. The CDR3 region has the DNA TGTGCCAGTAGTATGGGAAAGCGAGCGAGCACAGATACGCAGTATTTT.

The genes are TRBV18 and TRBJ2-3; 8 bases are shared with TRBD2. With V trimmed by 3 bases and J by 2 bases, 7 bases remained unmatched. This CDR3 has 16 amino acids. CDR1 is KGHSH, CDR2 LQKENI, per germline. CDR3 bases: TGTGCCAGCTCACCCCTTAGCGGGGAGACCACAGATACGCAGTATTTT. It translates to CASSPLSGETTDTQYF.

CDR3: CAILGRRGAFF. The CDR3 DNA is TGTGCCATCTTAGGACGGCGGGGAGCTTTCTTT. V and J are TRBV6-1 and TRBJ1-1; no clear D. CDR1 MNHNS and CDR2 SASEGT come from the germline V gene. The CDR3 spans 11 residues. The V and J ends lost 10 bases and 10 bases respectively, with 16 bases between them.

A single count supports this clone. The rearrangement links TRBV9 to TRBJ2-5; the D is unclear. The end of the DNA aligns better with TRBJ2-7, so the J call may be wrong. Germline V CDR1 and CDR2: SGDLS, YYNGEE. This CDR3 region has 15 residues. The CDR3 bases are TGTGCCAGCAGCGTAGCCGAATCCCCCATTTACGAGCAGTACTTC. Translation gives CASSVAESPIYEQYF.

The chain recombines TRBV27 with TRBJ1-4; D is uncertain. The V and J ends lost 4 bases and 4 bases respectively, with 7 bases between them. The CDR3 is 13 residues long. Germline V CDR1 and CDR2: MNHEY, SMNVEV (reference sequence). The DNA of the CDR3 is TGTGCCAGCAGTTGGCTACTTAATGAAAAACTGTTTTTT. It encodes CASSWLLNEKLFF.

This chain joins TRBV30 and TRBJ2-3; maybe TRBD1 (5 bases). This CDR3 is 14 amino acids long. Looked up from germline, CDR1 is GTSNPN and CDR2 is SVGIG (reference sequence). Trimming cost V 0 bases and J 5 bases, with 12 bases left between them. CDR3 DNA sequence: TGTGCCTGGAGTGTCAGTGGGGCTGGAGATACGCAGTATTTT. The encoded protein is CAWSVSGAGDTQYF.

V is TRBV6-1 and J is TRBJ2-3, with D maybe TRBD1 (6 bases). The CDR3 has 15 residues. CDR1 is MNHNS, CDR2 SASEGT, per germline. With 3 bases removed from V and 5 bases from J, the gap between germline ends came to 15 bases. The CDR3 nucleotides are TGTGCCAGCAGTGACAGGGGCGGTTTAGGAGATACGCAGTATTTT. It is translated as CASSDRGGLGDTQYF.

The V call is TRBV28, the J call TRBJ2-7, with D possibly matching TRBD1 (5 bases). Germline lookup yields CDR1 MDHEN and CDR2 SYDVKM. This CDR3 has 13 residues. Trimming pared 6 bases from V and 4 bases from J, leaving 13 bases between. The CDR3 DNA reads as TGTGCCAGCAGCGAGCCGTCAGGGTACGAGCAGTACTTC. As protein: CASSEPSGYEQYF.

This sequence joins TRBV28 and TRBJ1-1; D is uncertain. The V gene lost 2 bases and the J gene lost 4 bases, with 11 bases spanning the gap. Germline V CDR1 and CDR2: MDHEN, SYDVKM. The CDR3 extends over 14 amino acids. This CDR3 is CASSLRWEITEAFF. DNA for the CDR3: TGTGCCAGCAGTTTAAGGTGGGAAATCACTGAAGCTTTCTTT. The variable domain in full, with the rest retrieved from reference TRBV28 and TRBJ1-1, is DVKVTQSSRYLVKRTGEKVFLECVQDMDHENMFWYRQDPGLGLRLIYFSYDVKMKEKGDIPEGYSVSREKKERFSLILESASTNQTSMYLCASSLRWEITEAFFGQGTRLTVV.

This chain connects TRBV6-1 to TRBJ1-1; no clear D. The germline V gene has CDR1 MNHNS and CDR2 SASEGT. The CDR3 consists of 14 residues. V was cut by 8 bases and J by 4 bases, with 17 bases left in between. The CDR3 DNA follows: TGTGCCAGCTACGACCCCGGGGTGGCCACTGAAGCTTTCTTT. Translation gives CASYDPGVATEAFF.